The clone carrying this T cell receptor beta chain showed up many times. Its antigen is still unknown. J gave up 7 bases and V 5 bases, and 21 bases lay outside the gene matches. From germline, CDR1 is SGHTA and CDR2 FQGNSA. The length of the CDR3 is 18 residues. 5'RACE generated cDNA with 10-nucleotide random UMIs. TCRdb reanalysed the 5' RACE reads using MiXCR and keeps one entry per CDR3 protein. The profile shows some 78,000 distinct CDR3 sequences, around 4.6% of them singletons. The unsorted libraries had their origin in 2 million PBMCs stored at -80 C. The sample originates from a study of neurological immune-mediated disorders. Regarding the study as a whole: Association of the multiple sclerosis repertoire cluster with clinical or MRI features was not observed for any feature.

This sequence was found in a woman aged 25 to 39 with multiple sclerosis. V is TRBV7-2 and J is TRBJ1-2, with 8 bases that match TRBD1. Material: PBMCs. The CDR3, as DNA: TGTGCCAGCAGCCCCTCCTTCCTCGAACCGGGACAGGAAGGTGGCTACACCTTC. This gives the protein CASSPSFLEPGQEGGYTF.